Presented here are 30 T cell receptor beta chains from one specimen sequenced in a study of blood T cells in healthy people across ages (dated by TCRdb to about 2015). The library relied on 5' RACE. Data came from an Illumina HiSeq 2500. A second 7 to 11 cycle PCR used a sample-barcoded 5' primer and a J-beta primer mix. TCRdb reprocessed the public reads (quality trimming at Q25 with fastp, clone calling with MiXCR) and kept in-frame beta chains. All rows with the same CDR3 protein become a single entry with the most common DNA and genes. This sample is represented by about 730,000 distinct CDR3 sequences; approximately 39% of them were singletons. Together, the top ten hold about 20% of the sample. Sequences were obtained from blood. The origin of the receptors is an older woman in good health.

The rearrangement links TRBV6-6 to TRBJ1-2; D is unclear. Trimming took 7 bases from V and 0 from J, leaving 6 bases between them. Germline V gene data show CDR1 as MNHNY and CDR2 as SVGAGI (reference sequence). This CDR3 comprises 12 residues. The CDR3 DNA is TGTGCCAGCAACGGCGCTAACTATGGCTACACCTTC. It encodes CASNGANYGYTF.

The gene calls are TRBV29-1 and TRBJ2-1, with a possible D match to TRBD2 (6 bases). V was clipped by 7 bases and J by 6 bases, with 19 bases between them. The CDR3 totals 14 residues. Germline V gene lookup returns CDR1 SQVTM and CDR2 ANQGSEA. The CDR3 DNA is TGCAGCGCAAAAACCGGGACTGCCCGCAATGAGCAGTTCTTC. It is translated as CSAKTGTARNEQFF.

In DNA, the CDR3 is TGTGCCAGCAGCCCGGGGGGCAGCCAGACTGAAGCTTTCTTT. Translation: CASSPGGSQTEAFF. The rearrangement joins TRBV7-2 to TRBJ1-1, with D perhaps TRBD1 (6 bases). Deletions cut 5 bases from V and 5 bases from J, with 15 bases between. The V gene's germline CDR1 is SGHTA and CDR2 FQGNSA. The CDR3 contains 14 residues.

This clonotype showed up just a few times. The chain uses TRBV12-3 or TRBV12-4 and TRBJ1-1; D remains unclear. Trimming shortened V by 0 bases and J by 4 bases, and 12 bases separated the two germline ends. The length of the CDR3 is 15 residues. The CDR3 DNA follows: TGTGCCAGCAGTTTAGCGCTCAGTGGGAGCACTGAAGCTTTCTTT. Translating gives CASSLALSGSTEAFF.

The CDR3 here is CASSQGGRPDNEQFF. In DNA form, the CDR3 reads TGCGCCAGCAGCCAAGGTGGAAGGCCGGACAATGAGCAGTTCTTC. The V call is TRBV4-3, the J call TRBJ2-1; D not resolved. CDR3 size: 15 residues. The germline gives CDR1 LGHNA, CDR2 YSLEER. V was shortened by 1 base and J by 5 bases, with 12 bases between the two germline ends.

This clonotype was seen a handful of times. The V gene is TRBV5-1, the J gene TRBJ2-3; a weak D match, TRBD1 (5 bases). Between the trimmed V and J ends, which lost 2 bases and 3 bases, there was a span of 13 bases. The CDR3 is 15 amino acids. CDR1 SGHRS and CDR2 YFSETQ come from the germline V gene. CDR3 DNA: TGCGCCAGCAGCTTTGTAACAGGCCAAACAGATACGCAGTATTTT. It yields the protein CASSFVTGQTDTQYF. The complete variable domain, with remaining parts taken from reference TRBV5-1 and TRBJ2-3, reads KAGVTQTPRYLIKTRGQQVTLSCSPISGHRSVSWYQQTPGQGLQFLFEYFSETQRNKGNFPGRFSGRQFSNSRSEMNVSTLELGDSALYLCASSFVTGQTDTQYFGPGTRLTVL.

V and J are TRBV20-1 and TRBJ2-3, with a weak D call TRBD2 (7 bases). The CDR3 is 14 amino acids. Per the germline V gene, CDR1 is DFQATT and CDR2 is SNEGSKA (reference sequence). Trimming pared 6 bases from V and 2 bases from J, leaving 15 bases between. The CDR3 DNA is TGCAGTGCCTACGCGGGGGCCGACACAGATACGCAGTATTTT. The encoded protein is CSAYAGADTDTQYF.

This clonotype was seen more than once but under ten times. This chain connects TRBV7-9 to TRBJ2-3; 8 nucleotides line up with TRBD2. The CDR3 has 15 amino acids. Germline-derived CDR1 and CDR2 are SEHNR and FQNEAQ (reference sequence). The V and J ends lost 5 bases and 2 bases, in that order; junction bases with no gene match: 6. CDR3 in amino acids: CASSGIAGITDTQYF. The CDR3 nucleotides are TGTGCCAGCAGCGGTATAGCGGGAATCACAGATACGCAGTATTTT.

The chain links TRBV5-1 to TRBJ2-5; D uncertain. The CDR3 is 16 amino acids. Germline V gives CDR1 SGHRS, CDR2 YFSETQ. Trimming cost V 2 bases and J 5 bases, with 19 bases left between them. The DNA for the CDR3 is TGCGCCAGCAGCTTTTCCTCACAGATGAGTGTGGAGACCCAGTACTTC. The encoded protein is CASSFSSQMSVETQYF.

The rearrangement joins TRBV20-1 to TRBJ2-4, with 9 bases fitting TRBD1. The closer fit of TRBJ2-7 to the DNA end suggests the J call may be wrong. CDR1 DFQATT and CDR2 SNEGSKA come from the germline V gene (reference sequence). This CDR3 contains 12 residues. The CDR3 DNA reads as TGCAGTGCTAAACAGGGGGCGCACGAGCAGTACTTC. Translated: CSAKQGAHEQYF.

This clonotype was seen only a few times. This chain connects TRBV3-1 to TRBJ1-1; no reliable D call. The V end was cut by 4 bases, the J end by 4 bases, with 13 bases between. The CDR3 sequence is 14 residues long. Looked up from germline, CDR1 is LGHDT and CDR2 is YNNKEL (reference sequence). CDR3 sequence: CASSLALTGTEAFF. The CDR3 DNA sequence: TGTGCCAGCAGCCTCGCCCTTACGGGCACTGAAGCTTTCTTT.

This clonotype was detected a few times. In DNA, the CDR3 is TGTGCCAGCAGCAGTTTAGAAGAGACCCAGTACTTC. Its protein is CASSSLEETQYF. This rearrangement joins TRBV13 to TRBJ2-5; no clear D gene. The V end was cut by 5 bases, the J end by 3 bases, with 7 bases between. Germline V CDR1 and CDR2: PRHDT, FYEKMQ (reference sequence). The CDR3 is 12 residues long.

In its sample, this clonotype was seen a few times. The chain joins TRBV5-5 to TRBJ1-1, with D possibly matching TRBD1 (6 bases). This CDR3 is built from 14 residues. Germline lookup yields CDR1 SGHKS and CDR2 YYEKEE (reference sequence). Trimming cost V 4 bases and J 3 bases, with 13 bases left between them. The CDR3 loop reads CASSPQGLDTEAFF. CDR3 sequence (DNA): TGTGCCAGCAGCCCACAGGGCTTGGACACTGAAGCTTTCTTT.

This clonotype was observed many times. The V and J genes are TRBV9 and TRBJ2-1; D possibly uses TRBD1 or TRBD2 (6 bases each). Germline V CDR1 and CDR2: SGDLS, YYNGEE. Trimming took 5 bases from V and 14 from J, leaving 23 bases between them. The length of the CDR3 is 14 residues. The CDR3 here is CASSQLFVEGEKFF. DNA for the CDR3: TGTGCCAGCAGTCAGCTTTTCGTGGAGGGGGAAAAGTTCTTC.

This clonotype has a handful of counts. For the CDR3, the DNA is TGTGCCAGCAGCTTAGGAGGACAATCTCACTACGAGCAGTACTTC. Translating gives CASSLGGQSHYEQYF. The chain links TRBV7-8 to TRBJ2-5, with D perhaps TRBD1 (5 bases). The better agreement between TRBJ2-7 and the DNA end casts doubt on the J call. This CDR3 comprises 15 residues. The germline gives CDR1 SGHVS, CDR2 FQNEAQ.

This clonotype has a handful of counts. This chain connects TRBV12-3 or TRBV12-4 to TRBJ1-2; maybe TRBD1 (6 bases). V lost 7 bases and J lost 8, with 17 bases in between. The CDR3 runs 13 residues. The DNA for the CDR3 is TGTGCCAGCACCATCCAACAGGGACTGGGCTACACCTTC. Protein sequence: CASTIQQGLGYTF.

At least ten counts were recorded for this clonotype. The V call is TRBV12-3 or TRBV12-4, the J call TRBJ2-7; no clear D gene. V gave up 3 bases and J gave up 4 bases, with 10 bases separating them. The CDR3 length is 13 residues. The CDR3 loop reads CASSFGTEYEQYF. In DNA form, the CDR3 reads TGTGCCAGCAGTTTTGGAACGGAATACGAGCAGTACTTC.

V gene TRBV4-1 combines with J gene TRBJ1-2; 9 nucleotides agree with TRBD1. Losses at the gene ends were 0 bases for V and 7 bases for J; bases not matched to a gene: 6. CDR3 length equals 15 residues. CDR1 MGHRA and CDR2 YSYEKL come from the germline V gene. CDR3 amino acids: CASSQDAQGARGYTF. DNA for the CDR3: TGCGCCAGCAGCCAAGATGCACAGGGGGCTCGTGGCTACACCTTC.

CDR3: CSARRTGSEQFF. CDR3 in DNA: TGCAGTGCTAGACGGACGGGGAGTGAGCAGTTCTTC. This rearrangement joins TRBV20-1 to TRBJ2-1; tentatively, D is TRBD2 (5 bases). The germline gives CDR1 DFQATT, CDR2 SNEGSKA (reference sequence). The germline V and J ends were trimmed by 2 bases and 9 bases, with 11 bases remaining between them. The CDR3 runs 12 residues.

This clonotype was observed a few times. V usage is TRBV6-2 or TRBV6-3 and J usage is TRBJ2-4; maybe TRBD2 (5 bases). The CDR3 covers 14 residues. Trimming took 5 bases from V and 6 from J, leaving 14 bases between them. CDR1 and CDR2 from the germline V gene are MNHEY and SVGEGT. The CDR3 nucleotides read TGTGCCAGCAGTGAGGGCTGGGCCGGAAACATTCAGTACTTC. As protein: CASSEGWAGNIQYF.

V and J are TRBV20-1 and TRBJ2-1; 10 bases align to TRBD2. This CDR3 spans 13 amino acids. J lost 10 bases, V lost 6 bases, and 9 bases had no gene match. CDR1 and CDR2 (germline): DFQATT, SNEGSKA (reference sequence). CDR3 in DNA: TGCAGTGCACCACTAGCGGGAATGCACGAGCAGTTCTTC. Translation gives CSAPLAGMHEQFF.

The V and J genes are TRBV9 and TRBJ2-7, with D maybe TRBD2 (5 bases). Germline values: CDR1 SGDLS, CDR2 YYNGEE. Trimming pared 0 bases from V and 5 bases from J, leaving 9 bases between. The CDR3 is 13 amino acids. The DNA of the CDR3 is TGTGCCAGCAGCGTAGGAGCGGAGAACGAGCAGTACTTC. Protein product: CASSVGAENEQYF.

V and J are TRBV20-1 and TRBJ1-4; D is ambiguous. The CDR3 sequence is 13 residues long. Trimming left V 3 bases short and J 7 bases short, with 12 bases between. Germline assignment: CDR1 DFQATT and CDR2 SNEGSKA (reference sequence). The CDR3 DNA is TGCAGTGCTAGCCTTACGGTGGTTGAAAAACTGTTTTTT. Its protein is CSASLTVVEKLFF.

The chain recombines TRBV7-9 with TRBJ1-1, with D possibly TRBD1 on 5 matching bases. The CDR3 is made up of 14 amino acids. V was trimmed by 6 bases and J by 0 bases, leaving 11 bases between them. The germline V gene has CDR1 SEHNR and CDR2 FQNEAQ (reference sequence). For the CDR3, the DNA is TGTGCCAGCAGTAAACAGGCCTTGAACACTGAAGCTTTCTTT. It codes for CASSKQALNTEAFF.

This chain uses TRBV20-1 with TRBJ1-5; D perhaps matches TRBD1 (5 bases). V was pared by 0 bases and J by 6 bases, with 9 bases between. Per germline, CDR1 DFQATT and CDR2 SNEGSKA (reference sequence). The CDR3 consists of 13 residues. The CDR3 sequence: CSAREGESQPQHF. The CDR3, as DNA: TGCAGTGCTAGAGAGGGGGAGAGTCAGCCCCAGCATTTT.

The chain uses TRBV7-7 and TRBJ1-5; D perhaps matches TRBD1 (5 bases). The germline V and J ends were trimmed by 5 bases and 6 bases, with 11 bases remaining between them. The germline V gene has CDR1 SSHAT and CDR2 FNYEAQ (reference sequence). This CDR3 region has 13 residues. The CDR3 here is CASSEGAGQPQHF. The CDR3 DNA is TGTGCCAGCAGCGAAGGGGCTGGTCAGCCCCAGCATTTT.

The sample holds a few counts of this clonotype. The chain is built from TRBV20-1 and TRBJ1-3, with a possible D match to TRBD1 (6 bases). The CDR3 has 15 amino acids. Germline CDR1 and CDR2: DFQATT and SNEGSKA (reference sequence). Trimming removed 3 bases at V and 0 bases at J, with 12 bases between. Here the CDR3 DNA reads TGCAGTGCTAGGGGGGGGGCCGCCTCTGGAAACACCATATATTTT. It is translated as CSARGGAASGNTIYF.

This clonotype was seen a handful of times. The chain carries TRBV20-1 and TRBJ2-7; 15 nucleotides agree with TRBD2. Germline trimming cut 6 bases from V and 6 bases from J; bases unmatched to any gene: 6. This CDR3 spans 14 amino acids. Germline CDR1 and CDR2: DFQATT and SNEGSKA (reference sequence). The CDR3 DNA reads TGCAGTGCCCCCGGACTAGCGGGAGGGCGCGAGCAGTACTTC. The encoded protein is CSAPGLAGGREQYF.

This clonotype showed up just once. Germline is not matched at one junction end, which may reflect a read error. The V and J genes are TRBV25-1 and TRBJ1-4, with D possibly matching TRBD1 (6 bases). Germline V CDR1 and CDR2: MGHDK, SYGVNS. The CDR3 sequence is 15 residues long. Written as DNA, the CDR3 is TGTGCCGGCAGTGAACTGGGGGGCGAGGATGAAAAACTGTTTTTT. Translating gives CAGSELGGEDEKLFF. Complete variable domain (other parts from reference TRBV25-1 and TRBJ1-4): EADIYQTPRYLVIGTGKKITLECSQTMGHDKMYWYQQDPGMELHLIHYSYGVNSTEKGDLSSESTVSRIRTEHFPLTLESARPSHTSQYLCAGSELGGEDEKLFFGSGTQLSVL.

The V and J genes are TRBV11-2 and TRBJ2-7; D may be TRBD1 (6 bases). This CDR3 comprises 18 residues. Germline V gene sequence: CDR1 SGHAT, CDR2 FQNNGV. V lost 0 bases and J lost 7, with 25 bases in between. The CDR3 spells CASSLDLSQGSRVGEQYF. In DNA form, the CDR3 reads TGTGCCAGCAGCTTAGACCTCTCACAGGGTTCAAGAGTCGGTGAGCAGTACTTC.